This record looks at one TCR beta chain sequence and its context. The CDR3 has 14 residues. Trimming pared 4 bases from V and 5 bases from J, leaving 12 bases between. CDR1 and CDR2 from the germline V gene are LGHDT and YNNKEL (reference sequence). Roughly 0.45 to 1 ug RNA was reverse transcribed with random hexamers. TCRdb recomputed calls from the immunoSEQ multiplex PCR reads with MiXCR, one row per CDR3 protein. The sample has about 120,000 distinct CDR3 sequences, just under 95% seen once. The data derive from a study of CD8 T cells in Susac syndrome. The origin of this receptor is a human donor with Susac syndrome. The sample comprised CD8+ T cells from PBMCs. The rearrangement links TRBV3-1 to TRBJ2-1; the D gene is possibly TRBD2 (7 bases). This chain's CDR3 is CASSPGGTDNEQFF. The CDR3 region has the DNA TGTGCCAGCAGCCCGGGGGGCACGGACAATGAGCAGTTCTTC.